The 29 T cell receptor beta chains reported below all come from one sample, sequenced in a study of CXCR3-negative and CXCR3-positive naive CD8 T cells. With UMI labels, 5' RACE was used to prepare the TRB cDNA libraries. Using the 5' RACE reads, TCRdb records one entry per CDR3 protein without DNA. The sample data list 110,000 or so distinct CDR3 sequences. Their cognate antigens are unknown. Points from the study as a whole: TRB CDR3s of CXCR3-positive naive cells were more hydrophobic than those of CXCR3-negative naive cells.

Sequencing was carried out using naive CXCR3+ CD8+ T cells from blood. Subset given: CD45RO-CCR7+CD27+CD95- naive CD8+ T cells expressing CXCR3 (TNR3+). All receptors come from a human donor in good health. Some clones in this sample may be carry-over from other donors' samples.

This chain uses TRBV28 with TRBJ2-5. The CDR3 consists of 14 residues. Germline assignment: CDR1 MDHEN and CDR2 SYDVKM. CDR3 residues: CASSLNLGGETQYF.

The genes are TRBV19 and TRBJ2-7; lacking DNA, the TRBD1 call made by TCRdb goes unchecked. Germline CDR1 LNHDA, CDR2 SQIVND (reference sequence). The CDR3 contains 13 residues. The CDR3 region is CASSWTGTYEQYF.

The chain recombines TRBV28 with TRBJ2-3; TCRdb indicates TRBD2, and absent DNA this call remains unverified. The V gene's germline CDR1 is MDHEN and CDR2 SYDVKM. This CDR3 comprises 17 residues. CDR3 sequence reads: CASSFLRAGGPEDTQYF.

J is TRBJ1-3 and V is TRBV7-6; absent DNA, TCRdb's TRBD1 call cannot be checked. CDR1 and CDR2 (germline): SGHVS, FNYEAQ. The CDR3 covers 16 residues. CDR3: CASSLGTGGSGNTIYF.

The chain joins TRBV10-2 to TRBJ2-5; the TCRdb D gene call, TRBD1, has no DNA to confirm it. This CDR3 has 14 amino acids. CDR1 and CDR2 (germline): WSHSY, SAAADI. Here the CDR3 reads CASRQGEIQETQYF.

CDR3 protein: CASSRTGEQYF. The rearrangement joins TRBV7-9 to TRBJ2-7; without DNA, the TCRdb call of TRBD1 cannot be checked. Germline CDR1 is SEHNR and CDR2 is FQNEAQ (reference sequence). This CDR3 is 11 amino acids long.

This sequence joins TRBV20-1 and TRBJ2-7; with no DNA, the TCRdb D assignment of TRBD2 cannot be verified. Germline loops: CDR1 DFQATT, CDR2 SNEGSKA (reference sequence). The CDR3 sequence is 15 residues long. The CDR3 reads CSAILDWAQPYEQYF.

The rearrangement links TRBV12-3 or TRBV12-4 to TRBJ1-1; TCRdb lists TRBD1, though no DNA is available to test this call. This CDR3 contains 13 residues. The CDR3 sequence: CASTLEGGLGAFF.

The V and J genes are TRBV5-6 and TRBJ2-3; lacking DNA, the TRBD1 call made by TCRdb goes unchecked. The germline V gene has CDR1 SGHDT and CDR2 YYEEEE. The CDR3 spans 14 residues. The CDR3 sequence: CASSMGQADDTQYF.

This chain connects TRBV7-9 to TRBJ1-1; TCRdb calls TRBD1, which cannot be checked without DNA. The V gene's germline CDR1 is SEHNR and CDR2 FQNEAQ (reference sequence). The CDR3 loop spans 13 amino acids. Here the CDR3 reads CASSGGRGTEAFF.

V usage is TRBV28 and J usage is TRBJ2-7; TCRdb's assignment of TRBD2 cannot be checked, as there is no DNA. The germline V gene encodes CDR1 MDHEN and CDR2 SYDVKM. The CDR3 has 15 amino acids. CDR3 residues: CASTTGTSGTYEQYF. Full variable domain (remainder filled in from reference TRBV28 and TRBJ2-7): DVKVTQSSRYLVKRTGEKVFLECVQDMDHENMFWYRQDPGLGLRLIYFSYDVKMKEKGDIPEGYSVSREKKERFSLILESASTNQTSMYLCASTTGTSGTYEQYFGPGTRLTVT.

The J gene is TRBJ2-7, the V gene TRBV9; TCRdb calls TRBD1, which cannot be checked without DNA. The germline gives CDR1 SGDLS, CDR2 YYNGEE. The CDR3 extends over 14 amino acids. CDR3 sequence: CASSVEGAAAEQYF. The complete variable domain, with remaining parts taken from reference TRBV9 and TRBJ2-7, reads DSGVTQTPKHLITATGQRVTLRCSPRSGDLSVYWYQQSLDQGLQFLIQYYNGEERAKGNILERFSAQQFPDLHSELNLSSLELGDSALYFCASSVEGAAAEQYFGPGTRLTVT.

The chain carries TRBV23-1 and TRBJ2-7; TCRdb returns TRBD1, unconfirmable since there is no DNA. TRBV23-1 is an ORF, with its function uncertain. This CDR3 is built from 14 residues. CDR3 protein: CASSHPYRGHEQYF.

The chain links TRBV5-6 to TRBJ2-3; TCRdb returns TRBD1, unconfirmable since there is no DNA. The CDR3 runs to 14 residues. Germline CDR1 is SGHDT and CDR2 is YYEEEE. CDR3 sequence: CASSQGSGVDTQYF. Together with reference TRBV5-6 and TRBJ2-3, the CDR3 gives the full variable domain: DAGVTQSPTHLIKTRGQQVTLRCSPKSGHDTVSWYQQALGQGPQFIFQYYEEEERQRGNFPDRFSGHQFPNYSSELNVNALLLGDSALYLCASSQGSGVDTQYFGPGTRLTVL.

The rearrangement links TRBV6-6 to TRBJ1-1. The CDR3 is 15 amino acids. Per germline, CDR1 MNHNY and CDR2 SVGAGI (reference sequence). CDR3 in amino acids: CASSYSIFANTEAFF.

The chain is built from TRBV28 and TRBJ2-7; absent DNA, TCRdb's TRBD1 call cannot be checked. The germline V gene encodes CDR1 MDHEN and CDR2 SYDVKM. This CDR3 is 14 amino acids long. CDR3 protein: CASSFRDSFYEQYF.

CDR3 amino acids: CSVEEQADNTQYF. The rearrangement uses TRBV29-1 and TRBJ2-3; TCRdb's D gene call, TRBD1, goes unchecked for lack of DNA. CDR1 SQVTM and CDR2 ANQGSEA come from the germline V gene. This CDR3 spans 13 amino acids.

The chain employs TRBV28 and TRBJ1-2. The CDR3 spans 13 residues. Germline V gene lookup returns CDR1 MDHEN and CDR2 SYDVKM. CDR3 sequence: CASSWDSSYGYTF.

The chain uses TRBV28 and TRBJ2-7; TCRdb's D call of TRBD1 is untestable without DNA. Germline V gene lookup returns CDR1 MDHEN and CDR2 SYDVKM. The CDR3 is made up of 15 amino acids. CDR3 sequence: CASRASGQGSYEQYF.

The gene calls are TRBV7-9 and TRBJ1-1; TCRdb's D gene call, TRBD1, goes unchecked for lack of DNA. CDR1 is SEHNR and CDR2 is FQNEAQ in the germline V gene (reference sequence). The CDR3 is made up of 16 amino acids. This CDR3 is CASSSKPGSPNTEAFF. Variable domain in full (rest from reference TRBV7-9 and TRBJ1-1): DTGVSQNPRHKITKRGQNVTFRCDPISEHNRLYWYRQTLGQGPEFLTYFQNEAQLEKSRLLSDRFSAERPKGSFSTLEIQRTEQGDSAMYLCASSSKPGSPNTEAFFGQGTRLTVV.

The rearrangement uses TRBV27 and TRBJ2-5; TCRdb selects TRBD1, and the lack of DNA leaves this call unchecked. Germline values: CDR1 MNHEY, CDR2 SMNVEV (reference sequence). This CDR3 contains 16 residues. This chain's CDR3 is CTSSLGTGGYQETQYF.

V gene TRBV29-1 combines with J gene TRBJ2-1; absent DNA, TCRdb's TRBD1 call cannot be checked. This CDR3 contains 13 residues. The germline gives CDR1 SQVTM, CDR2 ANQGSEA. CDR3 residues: CSVRGGSYNEQFF.

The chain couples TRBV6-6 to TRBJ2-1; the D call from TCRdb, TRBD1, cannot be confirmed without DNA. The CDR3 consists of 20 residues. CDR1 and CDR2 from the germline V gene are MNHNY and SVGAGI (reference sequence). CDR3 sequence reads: CASSYSTGRLAGALGHEQFF.

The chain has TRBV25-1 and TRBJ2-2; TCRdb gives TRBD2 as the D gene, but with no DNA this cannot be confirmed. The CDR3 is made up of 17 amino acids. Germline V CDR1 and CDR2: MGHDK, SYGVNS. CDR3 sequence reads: CASSSWGTIANTGELFF.

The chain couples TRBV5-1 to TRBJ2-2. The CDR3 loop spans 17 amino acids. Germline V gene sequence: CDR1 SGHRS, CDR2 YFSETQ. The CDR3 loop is CASSLAAGGPYTGELFF.

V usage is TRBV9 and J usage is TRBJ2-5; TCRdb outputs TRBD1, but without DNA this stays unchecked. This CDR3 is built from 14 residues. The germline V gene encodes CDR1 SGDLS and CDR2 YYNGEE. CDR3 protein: CASSPWDSQETQYF.

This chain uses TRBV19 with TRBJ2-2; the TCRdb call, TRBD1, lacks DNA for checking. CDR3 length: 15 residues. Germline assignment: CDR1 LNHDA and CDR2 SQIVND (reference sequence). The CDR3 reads CASSWGARGTGELFF.

This chain's CDR3 is CASALGTVELF. The chain is built from TRBV5-1 and TRBJ2-1; TCRdb proposes TRBD1, but this gene call is untestable without DNA. This CDR3 region has 11 residues. The germline V gene encodes CDR1 SGHRS and CDR2 YFSETQ. The full variable domain, with the rest looked up from reference TRBV5-1 and TRBJ2-1, is KAGVTQTPRYLIKTRGQQVTLSCSPISGHRSVSWYQQTPGQGLQFLFEYFSETQRNKGNFPGRFSGRQFSNSRSEMNVSTLELGDSALYLCASALGTVELFGPGTRLTVL.

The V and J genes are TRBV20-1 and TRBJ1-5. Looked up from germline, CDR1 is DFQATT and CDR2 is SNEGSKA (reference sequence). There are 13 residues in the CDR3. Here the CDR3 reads CSAREGSNQPQHF.